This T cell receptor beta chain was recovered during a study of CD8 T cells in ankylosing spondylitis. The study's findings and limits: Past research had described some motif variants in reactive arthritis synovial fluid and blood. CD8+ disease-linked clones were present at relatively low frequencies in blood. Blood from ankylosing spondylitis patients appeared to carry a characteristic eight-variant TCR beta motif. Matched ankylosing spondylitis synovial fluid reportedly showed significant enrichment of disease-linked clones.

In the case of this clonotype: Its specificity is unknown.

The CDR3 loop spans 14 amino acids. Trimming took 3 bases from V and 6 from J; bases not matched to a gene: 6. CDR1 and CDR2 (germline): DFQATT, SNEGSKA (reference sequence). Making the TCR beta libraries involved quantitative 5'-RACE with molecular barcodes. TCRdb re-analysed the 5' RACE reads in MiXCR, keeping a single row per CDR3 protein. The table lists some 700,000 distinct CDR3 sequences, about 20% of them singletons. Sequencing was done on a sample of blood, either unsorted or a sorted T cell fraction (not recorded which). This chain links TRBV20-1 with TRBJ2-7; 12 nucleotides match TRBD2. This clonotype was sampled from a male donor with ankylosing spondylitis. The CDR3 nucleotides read TGCAGTGCTAGTCTAGCGGGAGGGGGAGGCGAGCAGTACTTC. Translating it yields CSASLAGGGGEQYF.